Listed here are 15 T cell receptor beta chains from one sample, sequenced in a study of cytomegalovirus exposure and HLA in healthy donors. PCR employed 60 Vbeta and 13 Jbeta primers. Produced via immunoSEQ multiplex PCR; TCRdb's table is partial and in-frame only. The sample includes approximately 140,000 clones, just under 75% of them seen just once. The sample taken for sequencing was PBMCs. Receptor source: a young woman in good health and CMV-seronegative.

This chain links TRBV5-1 with TRBJ2-3; D is perhaps TRBD2 (6 bases). The CDR3 contains 14 residues. V was trimmed by 0 bases and J by 6 bases, leaving 11 bases between them. Per the germline V gene, CDR1 is SGHRS and CDR2 is YFSETQ. Written as DNA, the CDR3 is TGCGCCAGCAGCTTGGGTGGGAGGCCTGATACGCAGTATTTT. This sequence encodes CASSLGGRPDTQYF.

V gene TRBV10-3 combines with J gene TRBJ2-5; D unresolved. Germline CDR1 ENHRY, CDR2 SYGVKD. The V and J ends lost 2 bases and 1 base respectively, with 5 bases between them. This CDR3 has 13 residues. CDR3: CAISERGQETQYF. CDR3 bases: TGTGCCATCAGTGAGCGCGGCCAAGAGACCCAGTACTTC.

V is TRBV5-1 and J is TRBJ2-2; a weak D match, TRBD2 (5 bases). V gave up 0 bases and J gave up 8 bases, with 14 bases separating them. CDR1 is SGHRS, CDR2 YFSETQ, per germline. This CDR3 contains 15 residues. The CDR3 reads CASSLAAEVTGELFF. The CDR3 coding sequence is TGCGCCAGCAGCTTGGCCGCGGAGGTAACTGGGGAGCTGTTTTTT.

This clone appeared a single time. This chain links TRBV4-1 with TRBJ2-2, with a tentative D call TRBD1 (5 bases). Germline loops: CDR1 MGHRA, CDR2 YSYEKL. V was shortened by 0 bases and J by 5 bases, with 10 bases between the two germline ends. The CDR3 is 15 residues long. CDR3 protein: CASSQDREKTGELFF. CDR3 DNA sequence: TGCGCCAGCAGCCAAGACAGGGAAAAGACCGGGGAGCTGTTTTTT.

The sample holds a few counts of this clone. V usage is TRBV5-1 and J usage is TRBJ1-2; 8 positions agree with TRBD1. V was clipped by 4 bases and J by 7 bases; unmatched bases: 9. Germline CDR1 is SGHRS and CDR2 is YFSETQ. The CDR3 has 14 amino acids. CDR3 nucleotide sequence: TGCGCCAGCAGCCCCGGACAGGGATACGTTGGCTACACCTTC. Translating gives CASSPGQGYVGYTF.

This sequence joins TRBV19 and TRBJ1-1; TRBD1 aligns across 7 bases. CDR1 is LNHDA, CDR2 SQIVND, per germline (reference sequence). This CDR3 comprises 15 residues. The J segment lost 1 base and the V segment lost 6 bases, leaving 8 bases of the junction unmatched. For the CDR3, the DNA is TGTGCCAGTAGAAAATGGGACAGCCAGAACACTGAAGCTTTCTTT. It is translated as CASRKWDSQNTEAFF.

V usage is TRBV7-2 and J usage is TRBJ2-4, with 9 bases that match TRBD1. This CDR3 contains 16 residues. The germline V gene encodes CDR1 SGHTA and CDR2 FQGNSA. V lost 5 bases to trimming and J lost 1 base; unmatched junction nucleotides: 6. The CDR3 sequence is CASSPGQGRAKNIQYF. The CDR3 DNA reads as TGTGCCAGCAGCCCAGGACAGGGGAGGGCCAAAAACATTCAGTACTTC.

In its sample, this clone was seen a few times. The chain couples TRBV11-3 to TRBJ2-1; 7 nucleotides align to TRBD1. CDR3 length: 15 amino acids. The V and J ends lost 5 bases and 7 bases, in that order; junction bases with no gene match: 11. The germline CDR1 and CDR2 sequences are SGHNT and YENEEA. CDR3 sequence: CASSMQTGPWNEQFF. CDR3 nucleotides: TGTGCCAGCAGCATGCAGACAGGGCCGTGGAATGAGCAGTTCTTC. Using reference TRBV11-3 and TRBJ2-1 for the parts outside the CDR3, the full variable domain is EAGVVQSPRYKIIEKKQPVAFWCNPISGHNTLYWYLQNLGQGPELLIRYENEEAVDDSQLPKDRFSAERLKGVDSTLKIQPAELGDSAVYLCASSMQTGPWNEQFFGPGTRLTVL.

This chain uses TRBV2 with TRBJ1-6, with a tentative D call TRBD1 (5 bases). The germline gives CDR1 SNHLY, CDR2 FYNNEI. The CDR3 totals 13 residues. The V end was cut by 7 bases, the J end by 12 bases, with 16 bases between. CDR3 in DNA: TGTGCCAGCACCATAGGGGCCCCTATACCCCTCCACTTT. Protein: CASTIGAPIPLHF.

This clone has a handful of counts. The CDR3 DNA reads TGTGCCAGCAGCTTGGCCACTAATCAGCCCCAGCATTTT. Amino acid sequence: CASSLATNQPQHF. The chain links TRBV5-6 to TRBJ1-5; D is unresolved. The CDR3 totals 13 residues. The V gene lost 0 bases and the J gene lost 4 bases, with 5 bases spanning the gap. CDR1 SGHDT and CDR2 YYEEEE come from the germline V gene.

This clone came up a few times. V gene TRBV12-5 combines with J gene TRBJ1-1; 7 bases are a match to TRBD1. The CDR3 covers 14 residues. Per germline, CDR1 LGHNT and CDR2 FRNRAP. Written as DNA, the CDR3 is TGTGCCCCCGAGGACAGGACAAAAACCACTGAAGCTTTCTTT. This sequence encodes CAPEDRTKTTEAFF.

The chain couples TRBV5-4 to TRBJ1-2, with D maybe TRBD1 (5 bases). V lost 4 bases and J 5 bases, leaving 21 bases between the germline ends. The CDR3 contains 16 residues. Germline V gives CDR1 SGHNT, CDR2 YYREEE (reference sequence). In nucleotides, the CDR3 is TGTGCCAGCAGCCCGATGGACAAAGCCCTGAAATATGGCTACACCTTC. It specifies CASSPMDKALKYGYTF.

The chain joins TRBV11-2 to TRBJ1-1, with no clear D. The CDR3 extends over 14 amino acids. CDR1 is SGHAT, CDR2 FQNNGV, per germline. V was clipped by 2 bases and J by 0 bases, with 7 bases between them. The DNA for the CDR3 is TGTGCCAGCAGCTTATCCCTTATGAACACTGAAGCTTTCTTT. This gives the protein CASSLSLMNTEAFF.

The chain joins TRBV6-6 to TRBJ2-1; 11 nucleotides match TRBD2. The germline gives CDR1 MNHNY, CDR2 SVGAGI (reference sequence). This CDR3 region has 16 residues. J gave up 2 bases and V 6 bases, and 6 bases lay outside the gene matches. CDR3 loop: CASRSFSGGAYNEQFF. CDR3 sequence (DNA): TGTGCCAGCAGATCCTTTAGCGGGGGGGCCTACAATGAGCAGTTCTTC.

The V and J genes are TRBV5-1 and TRBJ2-1, with D tentatively TRBD1 (5 bases). CDR1 SGHRS and CDR2 YFSETQ come from the germline V gene. The germline V and J ends were trimmed by 4 bases and 5 bases, with 7 bases remaining between them. The CDR3 extends over 12 amino acids. In DNA, the CDR3 is TGCGCCAGCAGCCCACAGGACAATGAGCAGTTCTTC. Its translation is CASSPQDNEQFF.